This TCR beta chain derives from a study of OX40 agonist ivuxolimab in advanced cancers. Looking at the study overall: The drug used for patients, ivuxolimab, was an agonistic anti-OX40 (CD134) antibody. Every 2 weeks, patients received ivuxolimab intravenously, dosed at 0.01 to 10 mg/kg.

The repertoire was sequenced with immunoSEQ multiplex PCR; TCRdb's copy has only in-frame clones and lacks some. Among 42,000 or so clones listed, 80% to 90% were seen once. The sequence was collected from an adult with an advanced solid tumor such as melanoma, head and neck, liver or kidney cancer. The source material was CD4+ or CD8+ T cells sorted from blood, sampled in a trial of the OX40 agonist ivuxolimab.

CDR3 amino acids: CASSLGPGHYGYTF. The CDR3 bases are TGTGCCAGCAGCTTAGGTCCGGGGCACTATGGCTACACCTTC. The rearrangement joins TRBV7-2 to TRBJ1-2; D may be TRBD1 (5 bases). V lost 1 base, J lost 3 bases, and 9 bases lay in between. Germline V lookup: CDR1 SGHTA, CDR2 FQGNSA. This CDR3 has 14 amino acids.